The T cell receptor beta chain under discussion was sequenced for a study of control samples from healthy donors and cancer patients. Measured with immunoSEQ multiplex PCR; TCRdb has only the in-frame clones, and not every one. The profile shows nearly 55,000 clones, nearly 96% of them singletons. Germline V lookup: CDR1 SGDLS, CDR2 YYNGEE. This CDR3 has 15 residues. V was trimmed by 0 bases and J by 8 bases, leaving 17 bases between them. The chain has TRBV9 and TRBJ1-1, with D perhaps TRBD1 (6 bases). The sequence came from a woman aged 25 to 39 in good health. Sequencing was carried out using blood. The CDR3, as DNA: TGTGCCAGCAGCGTAGGGAGAGGACAGCTAGAGGAAGCTTTCTTT. It translates to CASSVGRGQLEEAFF.